The present T cell receptor (beta chain) was sequenced within a study of T-cell memory formation after mild COVID-19. The CDR3 sequence is 14 residues long. The germline V gene encodes CDR1 ENHRY and CDR2 SYGVKD. V was clipped by 3 bases and J by 10 bases, with 18 bases between them. For this clonotype: Its matching antigen is unknown.

Study conclusions and caveats: Clones that shrank (day 15 to 85) were balanced CD4/CD8, whereas later expanders leaned CD4+.

TCRdb fed the 5' RACE reads into MiXCR, producing one record per CDR3 protein. The sample has about 250,000 distinct CDR3 sequences; about a sixth are singletons. The rearrangement uses TRBV10-3 and TRBJ1-1; the D is unclear. This clonotype was sampled from a man younger than 30 who had mild COVID-19 (a few samples of this study predate the infection). Cell type and time point are not known. The specimen sequenced was PBMCs or a T cell subset sorted from them (not recorded which). The CDR3 DNA is TGTGCCATCAGTGAAGCCTCGGCGCTCGCCGGAGCTTTCTTT. Protein sequence: CAISEASALAGAFF.